What follows describes a single T cell receptor beta chain. V gave up 4 bases and J gave up 3 bases, with 7 bases separating them. The CDR3 covers 12 residues. Authors' methods: Estimation of nucleated cell counts relied on the amplification of reference gene primers. Sequencing was performed with immunoSEQ multiplex PCR; in TCRdb, only in-frame clones are kept and a portion is missing. V, J and clone size reflect that table, while D and trimming were determined from the DNA. The sample has roughly 300,000 clones, about 90% seen once; the top ten hold around 7.8%. This sample is part of a study of blood T cell repertoires in COVID-19. As for the study in general: COVID-19 samples collected from the United States, Italy and Spain covered acute and convalescent phases. The cDNA or gDNA used as material had been derived from T cells, B-cell-depleted T cells, or PBMCs.

Sample: peripheral blood. The sequence derives from a woman between 50 and 59 years old who had recovered from COVID-19. The V and J genes are TRBV12-3 or TRBV12-4 and TRBJ2-7; D remains unclear. The CDR3 loop is CASSSFSYEQYF. CDR3 sequence (DNA): TGTGCCAGCAGTTCTTTCAGCTACGAGCAGTACTTC.